This note documents a single T cell receptor beta chain sequence. These data come from a study of blood T cell repertoires in COVID-19. Turning to the study itself: COVID-19 samples collected from the United States, Italy and Spain covered acute and convalescent phases. T cells, B-cell-depleted T cells, or PBMCs provided the cDNA or gDNA that served as material.

V was cut by 4 bases and J by 7 bases, with 13 bases left in between. This CDR3 comprises 12 residues. Germline CDR1 and CDR2: SQVTM and ANQGSEA. In the original processing: Using reference gene primer amplification, nucleated cell counts were estimated. TCRdb keeps only in-frame clones here, not all; method: immunoSEQ multiplex PCR. That table is the source of V, J and clone size, and D and trimming were worked out from the DNA. Of about 35,000 clones in the sample, over 75% were seen once. The origin of this receptor is a human donor in a cohort sampled during active or convalescent COVID-19. The donor label of this sample is uncertain. The genes are TRBV29-1 and TRBJ2-5, with a tentative D call TRBD2 (6 bases). The sample was peripheral blood. CDR3 residues: CSVGLSGGTQYF. DNA for the CDR3: TGCAGCGTTGGTCTGTCCGGGGGGACCCAGTACTTC.